This T cell receptor (beta chain) is from a study of cytomegalovirus exposure and HLA in healthy donors. Broader study findings: Researchers counted about 150 TCR beta chains as cytomegalovirus-associated. What was likely a sequencing artifact was a cluster of highly shared sequence variants. In a later analysis, at a false discovery rate of 0.05, roughly 17,000 TCR beta sequences were associated with HLA alleles.

A note on this clone: Its antigen is unidentified.

The CDR3 totals 17 residues. V was pared by 1 base and J by 0 bases, with 6 bases of the junction left unmatched. Germline values: CDR1 SGHRS, CDR2 YFSETQ. With 60 Vbeta and 13 Jbeta primers, the PCR was carried out. Measured with immunoSEQ multiplex PCR; TCRdb has only the in-frame clones, and not every one. The table has about 140,000 clones, roughly 10% seen once. The sequenced sample was PBMCs. The chain is built from TRBV5-1 and TRBJ1-1; 10 nucleotides line up with TRBD1. The receptor was isolated from a man aged 50-60 years in good health and CMV-seronegative. The CDR3 region is CASSLQGTGELNTEAFF. CDR3 sequence (DNA): TGCGCCAGCAGCTTGCAAGGGACAGGGGAATTGAACACTGAAGCTTTCTTT.